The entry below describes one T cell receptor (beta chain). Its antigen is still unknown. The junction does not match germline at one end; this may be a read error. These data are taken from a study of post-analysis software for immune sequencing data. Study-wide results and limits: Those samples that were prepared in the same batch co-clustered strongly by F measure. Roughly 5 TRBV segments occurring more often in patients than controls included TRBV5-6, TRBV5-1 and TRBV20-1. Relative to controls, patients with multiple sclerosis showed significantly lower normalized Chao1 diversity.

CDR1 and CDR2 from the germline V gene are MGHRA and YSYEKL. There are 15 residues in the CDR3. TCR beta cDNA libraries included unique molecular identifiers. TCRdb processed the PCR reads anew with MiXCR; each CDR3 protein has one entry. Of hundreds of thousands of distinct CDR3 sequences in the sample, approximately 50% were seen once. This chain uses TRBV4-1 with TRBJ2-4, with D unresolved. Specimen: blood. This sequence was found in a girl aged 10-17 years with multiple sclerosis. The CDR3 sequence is CAGSDTALAKNIQYF. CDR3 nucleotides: TGCGCCGGCAGCGACACGGCATTAGCCAAAAACATTCAGTACTTC.